This is a list of T cell receptor beta chains from one sample in a study of OX40 agonist ivuxolimab in advanced cancers. Assay: immunoSEQ multiplex PCR; the TCRdb copy retains only in-frame clones and omits some. The sample contains 55,000 to 75,000 clones, 82% of which appear only once. The sample in question was CD4+ or CD8+ T cells sorted from blood, obtained in a trial of the OX40 agonist ivuxolimab. These receptors were taken from an adult with an advanced solid tumor such as melanoma, head and neck, liver or kidney cancer. Both conserved end residues are part of each CDR3. A D gene is named only where the DNA matches it firmly. Clone size, where shown, is once, few, many, or a class for clones that have expanded.

few	.	TRBV5-8	TRBJ2-1	CASSLQSQLGYNEQFF	TGTGCCAGCAGCTTACAGTCCCAGTTGGGCTACAATGAGCAGTTCTTC
once	.	TRBV10-3	TRBJ1-1	CAIRNQVNTEAFF	TGTGCCATCAGAAATCAGGTGAACACTGAAGCTTTCTTT
few	.	TRBV27	TRBJ2-3	CASSFRTGRGDTQYF	TGTGCCAGCAGTTTCCGGACAGGGAGGGGAGATACGCAGTATTTT
.	TRBD2	TRBV14	TRBJ2-7	CASISTGGVPYEQYF	TGTGCCAGCATCAGCACGGGGGGAGTTCCCTACGAGCAGTACTTC
once	TRBD2	TRBV11-2	TRBJ2-7	CASSPPSGSYEQYF	TGTGCCAGCAGCCCACCTAGCGGCTCCTACGAGCAGTACTTC
few	.	TRBV11-2	TRBJ1-2	CASSLLNLEHTF	TGTGCCAGCAGCCTCCTGAACTTGGAACACACCTTC
.	.	TRBV7-6	TRBJ1-3	CASSPTGDGNTIYF	TGTGCCAGCAGCCCGACAGGAGACGGAAACACCATATATTTT
few	.	TRBV5-1	TRBJ1-1	CASSLVSGNTEAFF	TGCGCCAGCAGCTTGGTTTCCGGGAACACTGAAGCTTTCTTT
once	.	TRBV25-1	TRBJ2-7	CASSEAAAYEQYF	TGTGCCAGCAGTGAGGCGGCCGCCTACGAGCAGTACTTC
.	TRBD2	TRBV11-3	TRBJ2-5	CASSLVLAAKETQYF	TGTGCCAGCAGCTTAGTTCTAGCGGCCAAAGAGACCCAGTACTTC
.	.	TRBV7-6	TRBJ2-1	CASSLGREPYNEQFF	TGTGCCAGCAGCTTAGGACGGGAACCTTACAATGAGCAGTTCTTC
.	TRBD1	TRBV5-1	TRBJ2-2	CASRSDRATGELFF	TGCGCCAGCAGAAGCGACAGGGCCACCGGGGAGCTGTTTTTT
.	.	TRBV6-4	TRBJ2-7	CASSPDNLYEQYF	TGTGCCAGCAGCCCGGACAACCTCTACGAGCAGTACTTC